This T cell receptor beta chain was captured in a study of PD-L1 blockade in urothelial cancer. In the study overall: Starting in about 2014, patients were given atezolizumab (1,200 mg intravenously every 3 weeks). Patients had received 0 to 3 prior chemotherapy regimens.

What went into each PCR as a spike was synthetic TCR analog templates. Profiled with immunoSEQ multiplex PCR; TCRdb holds only in-frame clones, not every one. The repertoire has 45,000 to 60,000 clones, 70% to 90% of them found once; the top ten carry 6.5% to 8%. The CDR3 is 13 amino acids. V gave up 8 bases and J gave up 0 bases, with 10 bases separating them. Germline-derived CDR1 and CDR2 are SGHTA and FQGTGA. Each patient gave between 1 and 8 samples of peripheral blood mononuclear cells, which were collected pretreatment and during treatment. The rearrangement uses TRBV7-3 and TRBJ1-1, with D possibly being TRBD1 (5 bases). The specimen was PBMCs, collected around atezolizumab (anti-PD-L1) treatment. This sequence originates from a man in his fifties or sixties with urothelial cancer. CDR3 bases: TGTGCCAGCGGTATCAGGGTGAACACTGAAGCTTTCTTT. Its translation: CASGIRVNTEAFF.